These 2 T cell receptor beta chains were all obtained from the same sample, sequenced in a study of OX40 agonist ivuxolimab in advanced cancers. Measured with immunoSEQ multiplex PCR; TCRdb has only the in-frame clones, and not every one. Of fewer than 70,000 clones listed, 77% are singletons. The sample here was CD4+ or CD8+ T cells sorted from blood, taken in a trial of the OX40 agonist ivuxolimab. The receptors here all came from an adult with an advanced solid tumor such as melanoma, head and neck, liver or kidney cancer.

This clone was observed a few times. The chain links TRBV11-2 to TRBJ2-3; TRBD2 agrees at 9 bases. This CDR3 has 13 amino acids. In germline, CDR1 is SGHAT, CDR2 FQNNGV. The CDR3 sequence: CATGAGGTDTQYF. The CDR3 bases are TGTGCTACCGGGGCGGGAGGGACAGATACGCAGTATTTT.

The J gene is TRBJ2-1, the V gene TRBV7-3; the match to TRBD2 covers 9 bases. The CDR3 extends over 15 amino acids. Losses at the gene ends were 5 bases for V and 7 bases for J; bases not matched to a gene: 9. CDR1 is SGHTA and CDR2 is FQGTGA in the germline V gene. CDR3 amino acids: CASSRSGTSSNEQFF. The CDR3 region has the DNA TGTGCCAGCAGCCGATCCGGGACTAGCAGTAATGAGCAGTTCTTC.